This note documents a single T cell receptor beta chain sequence. The sample is drawn from a study of blood T cell repertoires in COVID-19. Overall study: Samples of COVID-19 (acute and convalescent) were obtained from the United States, Italy and Spain.

Per germline, CDR1 SQVTM and CDR2 ANQGSEA. This CDR3 is built from 13 residues. Trimming removed 4 bases from V and 1 base from J, with 11 bases in between. As originally analysed: Scientists estimated how many nucleated cells there were by amplifying reference gene primers. Sequenced by immunoSEQ multiplex PCR; TCRdb stores in-frame clones only, minus some. D and trimming were read from the DNA, whereas the V and J calls and clone size are those reported in that table. The sample includes about 60,000 clones, 70% to 90% of them seen just once. The sequenced sample was peripheral blood. The sequence was collected from a man aged 55 to 70 with acute or convalescent COVID-19. V and J are TRBV29-1 and TRBJ2-7; a possible D gene is TRBD1 (5 bases). The CDR3 sequence: CSVGTRLSYEQYF. The CDR3, as DNA: TGCAGCGTTGGGACACGCTTATCCTACGAGCAGTACTTC.